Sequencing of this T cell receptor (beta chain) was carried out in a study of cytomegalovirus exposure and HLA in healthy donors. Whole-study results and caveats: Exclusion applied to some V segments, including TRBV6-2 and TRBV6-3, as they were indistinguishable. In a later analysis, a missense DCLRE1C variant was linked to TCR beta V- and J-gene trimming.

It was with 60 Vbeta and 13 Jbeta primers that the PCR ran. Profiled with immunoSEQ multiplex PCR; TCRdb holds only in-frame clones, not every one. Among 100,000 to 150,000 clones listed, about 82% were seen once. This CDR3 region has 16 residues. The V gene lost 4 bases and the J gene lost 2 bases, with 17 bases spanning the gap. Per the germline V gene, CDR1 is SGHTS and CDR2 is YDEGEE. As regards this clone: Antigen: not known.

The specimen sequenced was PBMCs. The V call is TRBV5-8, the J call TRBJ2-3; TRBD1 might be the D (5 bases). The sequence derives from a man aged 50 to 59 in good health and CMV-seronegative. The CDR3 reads CASSPYTGLSTDTQYF. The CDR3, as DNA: TGTGCCAGCAGCCCTTACACAGGCCTTTCCACAGATACGCAGTATTTT.